The 30 T cell receptor beta chains in this list originate from one sample, sequenced in a study of T cells after posttransplantation cyclophosphamide. TCRdb's copy holds only in-frame clones and misses some; the assay was immunoSEQ multiplex PCR. The sample includes roughly 20,000 clones, 95% to 99% seen only once; the top ten take about 0.13%. Sequences were obtained from naive CD8+ T cells sorted from PBMCs. These receptors all stem from a middle-aged man in good health, CMV-negative, and a related stem cell transplant donor.

This sequence joins TRBV7-8 and TRBJ2-5; TRBD2 aligns across 11 bases. The CDR3 runs 17 residues. Germline assignment: CDR1 SGHVS and CDR2 FQNEAQ. The V and J ends lost 5 bases and 4 bases, in that order; junction bases with no gene match: 12. CDR3 DNA sequence: TGTGCCAGCAGCACCGGGACTAGCGGCCCCTCCAGAGAGACCCAGTACTTC. Translating gives CASSTGTSGPSRETQYF. The whole variable domain, remainder taken from reference TRBV7-8 and TRBJ2-5, is GAGVSQSPRYKVAKRGQDVALRCDPISGHVSLFWYQQALGQGPEFLTYFQNEAQLDKSGLPSDRFFAERPEGSVSTLKIQRTQQEDSAVYLCASSTGTSGPSRETQYFGPGTRLLVL.

The rearrangement links TRBV7-9 to TRBJ1-2; D not certain. The V gene lost 1 base and the J gene lost 6 bases, with 6 bases spanning the gap. Germline V gene data show CDR1 as SEHNR and CDR2 as FQNEAQ (reference sequence). This CDR3 region has 12 residues. The CDR3 DNA reads as TGTGCCAGCAGCTTAGGGGCCGATGGCTACACCTTC. It yields the protein CASSLGADGYTF.

This chain links TRBV7-8 with TRBJ2-7; 7 nucleotides agree with TRBD1. V lost 7 bases and J lost 2; bases outside the gene matches: 14. The CDR3 has 16 residues. Germline-derived CDR1 and CDR2 are SGHVS and FQNEAQ. CDR3 region: CASTHGVDRVTYEQYF. CDR3 sequence (DNA): TGTGCCAGCACCCATGGCGTCGACAGGGTTACCTACGAGCAGTACTTC.

The genes are TRBV6-6 and TRBJ2-2; D call uncertain. Trimming took 1 base from V and 9 from J, leaving 12 bases between them. The germline gives CDR1 MNHNY, CDR2 SVGAGI (reference sequence). This CDR3 has 14 residues. CDR3 loop: CASSYLAGSRELFF. The CDR3 DNA is TGTGCCAGCAGTTACTTGGCTGGCTCTCGGGAGCTGTTTTTT.

The chain recombines TRBV28 with TRBJ2-7, with TRBD1 identical over 7 bases. J lost 3 bases, V lost 3 bases, and 2 bases had no gene match. CDR1 and CDR2 from the germline V gene are MDHEN and SYDVKM. The CDR3 is 13 residues long. The CDR3: CASSLDRYYEQYF. The CDR3 region has the DNA TGTGCCAGCAGTTTGGACAGGTACTACGAGCAGTACTTC.

The chain couples TRBV5-1 to TRBJ2-7, with a tentative D call TRBD2 (5 bases). Germline V gives CDR1 SGHRS, CDR2 YFSETQ. CDR3 size: 12 residues. Between the trimmed V and J ends, which lost 5 bases and 3 bases, there was a span of 9 bases. The CDR3 DNA is TGCGCCAGCAGGGGAGATTTCTACGAGCAGTACTTC. Amino acid sequence: CASRGDFYEQYF.

The chain is built from TRBV28 and TRBJ1-1; 7 nucleotides match TRBD1. Losses at the gene ends were 6 bases for V and 11 bases for J; bases not matched to a gene: 12. Looked up from germline, CDR1 is MDHEN and CDR2 is SYDVKM. The CDR3 is 13 amino acids. CDR3 sequence reads: CASRRATGSAAFF. The CDR3 DNA reads as TGTGCCAGCAGGCGGGCGACAGGGTCGGCGGCTTTCTTT.

The chain is built from TRBV6-5 and TRBJ1-3; no reliable D call. With 2 bases removed from V and 3 bases from J, the gap between germline ends came to 11 bases. CDR1 is MNHEY and CDR2 is SVGAGI in the germline V gene. The CDR3 consists of 15 residues. The CDR3 sequence: CASSYGAVGGNTIYF. CDR3 DNA sequence: TGTGCCAGCAGTTACGGAGCTGTGGGTGGAAACACCATATATTTT.

This clone appeared once. The chain recombines TRBV6-5 with TRBJ2-3, with TRBD2 matching over 9 bases. V shed 5 bases, J shed 5 bases, and the junction held 8 bases outside the gene matches. Germline V lookup: CDR1 MNHEY, CDR2 SVGAGI. The CDR3 has 15 residues. CDR3 sequence (DNA): TGTGCCAGCAGTAGCCTAGCGGGAATCGTAGATACGCAGTATTTT. This encodes CASSSLAGIVDTQYF.

The rearrangement joins TRBV7-9 to TRBJ2-3; perhaps TRBD1 as D (5 bases). Looked up from germline, CDR1 is SEHNR and CDR2 is FQNEAQ (reference sequence). The length of the CDR3 is 16 residues. Trimming pared 6 bases from V and 1 base from J, leaving 17 bases between. DNA for the CDR3: TGTGCCAGCAGTTCATGGGGCGAACCTGGCACAGATACGCAGTATTTT. It specifies CASSSWGEPGTDTQYF. Complete variable domain (other parts from reference TRBV7-9 and TRBJ2-3): DTGVSQNPRHKITKRGQNVTFRCDPISEHNRLYWYRQTLGQGPEFLTYFQNEAQLEKSRLLSDRFSAERPKGSFSTLEIQRTEQGDSAMYLCASSSWGEPGTDTQYFGPGTRLTVL.

The V and J genes are TRBV27 and TRBJ2-7, with 7 nucleotides matching TRBD2. V lost 3 bases and J lost 0; bases outside the gene matches: 8. Germline values: CDR1 MNHEY, CDR2 SMNVEV (reference sequence). This CDR3 region has 16 residues. Here the CDR3 DNA reads TGTGCCAGCAGTTTGAGCAGCGGGGCCTTCTCCTACGAGCAGTACTTC. This encodes CASSLSSGAFSYEQYF.

Written as DNA, the CDR3 is TGTGCCAGCAGTTACGGGGAGGTCCGGACCCAGTACTTC. It translates to CASSYGEVRTQYF. The chain uses TRBV6-5 and TRBJ2-5, with D tentatively TRBD2 (6 bases). This CDR3 region has 13 residues. Trimming pared 2 bases from V and 7 bases from J, leaving 11 bases between. Germline lookup yields CDR1 MNHEY and CDR2 SVGAGI.

The V gene is TRBV4-1, the J gene TRBJ1-4; the D is unclear. The V end lost 3 bases, the J end lost 5 bases, and 13 bases lay between the germline ends. Germline V lookup: CDR1 MGHRA, CDR2 YSYEKL. The CDR3 loop spans 15 amino acids. Here the CDR3 reads CASSQSSLGNEKLFF. The CDR3 bases are TGCGCCAGCAGCCAGTCTTCCTTGGGCAATGAAAAACTGTTTTTT.

The chain has TRBV7-9 and TRBJ2-1; tentatively, D is TRBD2 (5 bases). CDR3 size: 11 residues. V lost 5 bases, J lost 9 bases, and 8 bases lay in between. Germline CDR1 SEHNR, CDR2 FQNEAQ (reference sequence). CDR3 nucleotides: TGTGCCAGCAGCCTAGGGAGTGAGCAGTTCTTC. Its translation: CASSLGSEQFF.

J is TRBJ2-7 and V is TRBV15, with D tentatively TRBD2 (6 bases). CDR1 is LNHNV and CDR2 is YYDKDF in the germline V gene (reference sequence). V lost 1 base to trimming and J lost 5 bases, with 15 bases between them. The CDR3 length is 15 residues. The DNA for the CDR3 is TGTGCCACCAGCAGAGTTGACATCATAGCGGACGAGCAGTACTTC. This translates into CATSRVDIIADEQYF.

The chain links TRBV7-6 to TRBJ2-7, with 7 bases matching TRBD1. Germline loops: CDR1 SGHVS, CDR2 FNYEAQ. This CDR3 region has 15 residues. V lost 5 bases to trimming and J lost 5 bases; unmatched junction nucleotides: 12. The DNA of the CDR3 is TGTGCCAGCAGCCCCCCTGGGACAGCTCCTAACGAGCAGTACTTC. Translation: CASSPPGTAPNEQYF. Full variable domain (missing parts from reference TRBV7-6 and TRBJ2-7): GAGVSQSPRYKVTKRGQDVALRCDPISGHVSLYWYRQALGQGPEFLTYFNYEAQQDKSGLPNDRFSAERPEGSISTLTIQRTEQRDSAMYRCASSPPGTAPNEQYFGPGTRLTVT.

This chain joins TRBV5-4 and TRBJ1-1, with a tentative D call TRBD1 (6 bases). V was pared by 4 bases and J by 6 bases, with 13 bases between. CDR1 is SGHNT and CDR2 is YYREEE in the germline V gene (reference sequence). CDR3 length equals 13 residues. Here the CDR3 reads CASSPQGAPEAFF. The CDR3 bases are TGTGCCAGCAGCCCACAGGGTGCCCCTGAAGCTTTCTTT. Full variable domain (rest looked up from reference TRBV5-4 and TRBJ1-1): ETGVTQSPTHLIKTRGQQVTLRCSSQSGHNTVSWYQQALGQGPQFIFQYYREEENGRGNFPPRFSGLQFPNYSSELNVNALELDDSALYLCASSPQGAPEAFFGQGTRLTVV.

As DNA, the CDR3 is TGCGCCAGCAGCCAAGAACAGAAGAACACTGAAGCTTTCTTT. It yields the protein CASSQEQKNTEAFF. The chain couples TRBV4-3 to TRBJ1-1; D ambiguous. Germline V gene data show CDR1 as LGHNA and CDR2 as YSLEER. This CDR3 is built from 14 residues. Trimming cost V 0 bases and J 1 base, with 6 bases left between them.

The gene calls are TRBV29-1 and TRBJ2-6; weak D call: TRBD2 (6 bases). V was shortened by 1 base and J by 4 bases, with 26 bases between the two germline ends. Germline V lookup: CDR1 SQVTM, CDR2 ANQGSEA. The CDR3 consists of 20 residues. CDR3 bases: TGCAGCGTTGAAGTTTACTGGGTCGGACACGGCGGGGTGGGGGCCAACGTCCTGACTTTC. It encodes CSVEVYWVGHGGVGANVLTF.

Remarks on this clone: One end of the junction fails to match germline, which may point to a read error. The chain combines TRBV27 with TRBJ1-1; no reliable D call. Germline CDR1 is MNHEY and CDR2 is SMNVEV (reference sequence). The CDR3 length is 12 residues. The CDR3 DNA reads as TGTGCCAGCAGTTTAGGAGGTGCTGATGCTTTCTTT. Protein: CASSLGGADAFF.

The chain combines TRBV10-3 with TRBJ1-2; possibly TRBD1 for D (5 bases). With 6 bases removed from V and 0 bases from J, the gap between germline ends came to 11 bases. In germline, CDR1 is ENHRY, CDR2 SYGVKD. There are 14 residues in the CDR3. The CDR3: CAISGQTANYGYTF. In nucleotides, the CDR3 is TGTGCCATCAGCGGACAAACAGCTAACTATGGCTACACCTTC.

The rearrangement joins TRBV7-9 to TRBJ2-1; 11 nucleotides agree with TRBD2. The germline V gene encodes CDR1 SEHNR and CDR2 FQNEAQ (reference sequence). The CDR3 contains 15 residues. Unmatched junction bases numbered 7, after V lost 3 bases and J lost 9 bases. As DNA, the CDR3 is TGTGCCAGCAGCTTTAGCGGGAGGGCCGGGGGTGAGCAGTTCTTC. Residues: CASSFSGRAGGEQFF.

This clone appeared a few times. This chain links TRBV30 with TRBJ1-6; D unresolved. The V gene's germline CDR1 is GTSNPN and CDR2 SVGIG (reference sequence). Trimming pared 3 bases from V and 7 bases from J, leaving 7 bases between. The CDR3 has 12 amino acids. CDR3 residues: CAWRTGNSPLHF. The CDR3, as DNA: TGTGCCTGGAGGACGGGAAATTCACCCCTCCACTTT.

This clone has just one count. V and J are TRBV4-1 and TRBJ2-2, with unresolved D. The CDR3 has 13 amino acids. Trimming removed 8 bases from V and 1 base from J, with 8 bases in between. CDR1 is MGHRA and CDR2 is YSYEKL in the germline V gene. CDR3 amino acids: CASWSENTGELFF. CDR3 sequence (DNA): TGCGCCAGCTGGAGCGAGAACACCGGGGAGCTGTTTTTT.

The chain uses TRBV9 and TRBJ2-1; 11 nucleotides agree with TRBD1. V dropped 6 bases and J dropped 7; count of bases not matched to a gene: 6. Germline lookup yields CDR1 SGDLS and CDR2 YYNGEE. The CDR3 length is 14 residues. CDR3: CASTVGQGANEQFF. The DNA of the CDR3 is TGTGCCAGCACGGTCGGACAGGGGGCGAATGAGCAGTTCTTC.

The chain has TRBV5-5 and TRBJ1-4, with TRBD1 matching over 8 bases. This CDR3 spans 15 amino acids. Trimming cost V 4 bases and J 6 bases; bases outside gene matches: 8. Germline loops: CDR1 SGHKS, CDR2 YYEKEE (reference sequence). The CDR3: CASSVFTGGDEKLFF. In nucleotides, the CDR3 is TGTGCCAGCAGCGTATTTACAGGGGGGGATGAAAAACTGTTTTTT.

The chain couples TRBV2 to TRBJ2-3; no clear D gene. CDR3 length equals 13 residues. Trimming removed 4 bases at V and 4 bases at J, with 9 bases between. The germline CDR1 and CDR2 sequences are SNHLY and FYNNEI. CDR3 loop: CASSGEVADTQYF. The CDR3 bases are TGTGCCAGCAGTGGCGAGGTGGCAGATACGCAGTATTTT.

The rearrangement uses TRBV15 and TRBJ2-1, with 10 nucleotides matching TRBD2. This CDR3 is built from 16 residues. V dropped 0 bases and J dropped 7; count of bases not matched to a gene: 6. CDR1 and CDR2 (germline): LNHNV, YYDKDF (reference sequence). The CDR3 is CATSRDEREGGNEQFF. The CDR3 DNA sequence: TGTGCCACCAGCAGAGATGAGCGGGAGGGGGGGAATGAGCAGTTCTTC.

This chain links TRBV30 with TRBJ2-1, with 11 bases fitting TRBD2. The V segment lost 4 bases and the J segment 5 bases; nucleotides outside the gene matches: 4. Germline-derived CDR1 and CDR2 are GTSNPN and SVGIG (reference sequence). This CDR3 is 14 amino acids long. The CDR3 loop is CAWTTSGINNEQFF. CDR3 DNA sequence: TGTGCCTGGACGACTAGCGGGATTAACAATGAGCAGTTCTTC.

The V call is TRBV7-2, the J call TRBJ1-3; D remains ambiguous. Per germline, CDR1 SGHTA and CDR2 FQGNSA. The V end was cut by 5 bases, the J end by 4 bases, with 18 bases between. The CDR3 length is 16 residues. The CDR3 coding sequence is TGTGCCAGCAGCCGACCATATGAGGGCGCCGGAAACACCATATATTTT. Translation gives CASSRPYEGAGNTIYF.